This T cell receptor (beta chain) was captured by sequencing in a study of CD8 T cells in Susac syndrome. Study-level findings and limits: The study conceded that relatively few individuals underwent its TCR sequencing and HLA analysis.

It was negative isolation that provided the CD8+ and CD4+ T cells, whereas TEMRA cells were enriched by FACS. CDR3 size: 13 residues. The germline V and J ends were trimmed by 2 bases and 3 bases, with 8 bases remaining between them. Reverse transcription of about 0.45 to 1 ug RNA was carried out with random hexamers. The TCR beta CDR3 was amplified by immunoSEQ multiplex PCR across 54 Vbeta, 13 Jbeta. TCRdb recomputed calls from the immunoSEQ multiplex PCR reads with MiXCR, one row per CDR3 protein. The sample has 150,000 to 200,000 distinct CDR3 sequences, 90% to 95% seen once. Notes on this clonotype: Its cognate antigen is unknown.

The clonotype was recovered from a human donor in good health. The chain carries TRBV12-3 or TRBV12-4 and TRBJ2-7; no clear D gene. Sequencing used CD4+ T cells from PBMCs. The CDR3 protein is CASSLLGRYEQYF. The CDR3 nucleotides are TGTGCCAGCAGTTTACTCGGCCGCTACGAGCAGTACTTC.